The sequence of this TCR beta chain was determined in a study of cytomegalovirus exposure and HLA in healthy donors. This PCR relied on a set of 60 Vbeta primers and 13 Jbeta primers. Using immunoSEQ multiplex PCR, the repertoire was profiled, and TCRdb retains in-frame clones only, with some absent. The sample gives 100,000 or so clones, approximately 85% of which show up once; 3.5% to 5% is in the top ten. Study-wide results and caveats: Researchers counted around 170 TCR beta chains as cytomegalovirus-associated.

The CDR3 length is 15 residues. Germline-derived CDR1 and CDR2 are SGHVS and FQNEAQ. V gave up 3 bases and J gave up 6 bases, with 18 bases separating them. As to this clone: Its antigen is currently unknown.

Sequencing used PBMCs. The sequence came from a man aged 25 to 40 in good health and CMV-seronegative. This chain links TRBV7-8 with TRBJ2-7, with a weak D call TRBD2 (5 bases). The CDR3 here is CASSFNRDRASEQYF. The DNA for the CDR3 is TGTGCCAGCAGCTTTAATCGGGATCGGGCCAGCGAGCAGTACTTC.